Listed here are 20 T cell receptor beta chains from one sample, sequenced in a study of blood T cells in healthy people across ages. A second PCR of about 7 to 12 cycles used a sample-barcoded 5' primer and a J-beta primer mix. TCRdb itself ran the 5' RACE reads through MiXCR, one entry per CDR3 protein. In the table there are around 1,000,000 distinct CDR3 sequences, roughly a quarter of which are singletons. The same sample was also used in a study of T cells of mothers and their children.

The sample comprised blood. These receptors originate from a girl aged 2 to 10 in good health.

This clonotype has a handful of counts. CDR3 bases: TGCAGCGTCACTGGAAGGGTGAACACTGAAGCTTTCTTT. It yields the protein CSVTGRVNTEAFF. The chain combines TRBV29-1 with TRBJ1-1; D not resolved. This CDR3 comprises 13 residues. The germline CDR1 and CDR2 sequences are SQVTM and ANQGSEA. Trimming shortened V by 6 bases and J by 0 bases, and 11 bases separated the two germline ends. The entire variable domain, with the rest obtained from reference TRBV29-1 and TRBJ1-1, is as follows: SAVISQKPSRDICQRGTSLTIQCQVDSQVTMMFWYRQQPGQSLTLIATANQGSEATYESGFVIDKFPISRPNLTFSTLTVSNMSPEDSSIYLCSVTGRVNTEAFFGQGTRLTVV.

CDR3 bases: TGTGCCAGCAGTTCACCCCGCAAACTAGCGGGAGAGGTCTACGAGCAGTACTTC. Translation: CASSSPRKLAGEVYEQYF. The chain recombines TRBV28 with TRBJ2-7, with 11 nucleotides matching TRBD2. V lost 4 bases to trimming and J lost 3 bases; unmatched junction nucleotides: 14. Germline loops: CDR1 MDHEN, CDR2 SYDVKM. CDR3 size: 18 residues. Drawing the rest from reference TRBV28 and TRBJ2-7, the complete variable domain is DVKVTQSSRYLVKRTGEKVFLECVQDMDHENMFWYRQDPGLGLRLIYFSYDVKMKEKGDIPEGYSVSREKKERFSLILESASTNQTSMYLCASSSPRKLAGEVYEQYFGPGTRLTVT.

This clonotype was counted between two and nine times. The V and J genes are TRBV9 and TRBJ1-2; tentatively, D is TRBD1 (5 bases). Germline CDR1 and CDR2: SGDLS and YYNGEE. The CDR3 is 16 amino acids. Trimming took 3 bases from V and 5 from J, leaving 20 bases between them. The CDR3 loop is CASSGRAGPDAYGYTF. CDR3 bases: TGTGCCAGCAGCGGCAGGGCAGGGCCCGACGCATATGGCTACACCTTC.

The genes are TRBV27 and TRBJ2-1; D possibly corresponds to TRBD2 (5 bases). V was trimmed by 7 bases and J by 2 bases, leaving 15 bases between them. The CDR3 loop spans 15 amino acids. Germline assignment: CDR1 MNHEY and CDR2 SMNVEV (reference sequence). The CDR3 region is CASTGERSPYNEQFF. The CDR3 DNA follows: TGTGCCAGCACCGGGGAAAGAAGCCCCTACAATGAGCAGTTCTTC.

The chain employs TRBV3-1 and TRBJ2-1, with TRBD2 matching 11 bases. This CDR3 is 16 amino acids long. From germline, CDR1 is LGHDT and CDR2 YNNKEL (reference sequence). Trimming at V came to 4 bases and at J to 8 bases, leaving 10 bases not matched to a gene. CDR3 in amino acids: CASSRNVAGGHHEQFF. The CDR3 DNA reads as TGTGCCAGCAGCCGCAATGTAGCGGGAGGGCATCATGAGCAGTTCTTC.

This chain joins TRBV7-2 and TRBJ2-7; perhaps TRBD1 as D (5 bases). Germline V gives CDR1 SGHTA, CDR2 FQGNSA. The CDR3 totals 14 residues. The V end lost 3 bases, the J end lost 2 bases, and 11 bases lay between the germline ends. The CDR3 region is CASSFQTVPYEQYF. The CDR3 DNA reads as TGTGCCAGCAGCTTCCAGACAGTCCCCTACGAGCAGTACTTC.

This clonotype has more than one count but fewer than ten. The chain is built from TRBV7-2 and TRBJ2-1, with D tentatively TRBD1 or TRBD2 (5 bases each). The CDR3 runs to 15 residues. V was clipped by 4 bases and J by 4 bases, with 14 bases between them. Germline V gene lookup returns CDR1 SGHTA and CDR2 FQGNSA. The CDR3 loop is CASSWLLGRYNEQFF. The CDR3 DNA reads TGTGCCAGCAGCTGGTTATTGGGACGTTACAATGAGCAGTTCTTC.

The J gene is TRBJ2-1, the V gene TRBV20-1; 7 bases are shared with TRBD1. The CDR3 loop spans 15 amino acids. Germline V gene sequence: CDR1 DFQATT, CDR2 SNEGSKA (reference sequence). V was clipped by 0 bases and J by 1 base; unmatched bases: 3. CDR3 coding DNA: TGCAGTGCTAGAGACCCGACAGGGTCCTACAATGAGCAGTTCTTC. It yields the protein CSARDPTGSYNEQFF.

The chain recombines TRBV29-1 with TRBJ2-3, with D possibly being TRBD1 or TRBD2 (6 bases each). This CDR3 contains 14 residues. Germline-derived CDR1 and CDR2 are SQVTM and ANQGSEA. Trimming took off 8 bases at V and 1 base at J, with 16 bases between the two ends. The CDR3 sequence is CSTEGGSGTDTQYF. The CDR3 DNA follows: TGCAGCACGGAGGGGGGATCCGGCACAGATACGCAGTATTTT.

The chain joins TRBV11-2 to TRBJ2-3, with D possibly TRBD2 on 5 matching bases. V was pared by 0 bases and J by 2 bases, with 18 bases between. Germline V gene lookup returns CDR1 SGHAT and CDR2 FQNNGV. This CDR3 is built from 18 residues. Here the CDR3 DNA reads TGTGCCAGCAGCTTAGATTTTTCGAGACGGGGAGACACAGATACGCAGTATTTT. This gives the protein CASSLDFSRRGDTDTQYF. Based on the CDR3 plus reference TRBV11-2 and TRBJ2-3, the full variable domain is EAGVAQSPRYKIIEKRQSVAFWCNPISGHATLYWYQQILGQGPKLLIQFQNNGVVDDSQLPKDRFSAERLKGVDSTLKIQPAKLEDSAVYLCASSLDFSRRGDTDTQYFGPGTRLTVL.

This clonotype was counted between two and nine times. V usage is TRBV27 and J usage is TRBJ2-2, with D unclear. In germline, CDR1 is MNHEY, CDR2 SMNVEV (reference sequence). The V end was cut by 6 bases, the J end by 5 bases, with 16 bases between. The CDR3 has 15 residues. CDR3 nucleotides: TGTGCCAGCAGACCTCTACAGAGGTTAACCGGGGAGCTGTTTTTT. Translating gives CASRPLQRLTGELFF.

This clonotype was detected once. The gene calls are TRBV10-3 and TRBJ2-2; D unresolved. Looked up from germline, CDR1 is ENHRY and CDR2 is SYGVKD. The CDR3 extends over 14 amino acids. Trimming took 3 bases from V and 4 from J, leaving 9 bases between them. CDR3 protein: CAISDPRVTGELFF. CDR3 bases: TGTGCCATCAGTGACCCACGAGTCACCGGGGAGCTGTTTTTT.

In this sample, this clonotype turned up a few times. The V call is TRBV4-1, the J call TRBJ1-2; D is uncertain. V was trimmed by 4 bases and J by 7 bases, leaving 19 bases between them. There are 15 residues in the CDR3. The germline V gene encodes CDR1 MGHRA and CDR2 YSYEKL. This CDR3 is CASSPPRGGYGGYTF. The CDR3 region has the DNA TGCGCCAGCAGCCCCCCCCGGGGAGGTTATGGTGGCTACACCTTC.

The rearrangement uses TRBV7-2 and TRBJ1-1; tentative D call: TRBD1 (5 bases). The germline gives CDR1 SGHTA, CDR2 FQGNSA. V lost 2 bases and J 1 base, leaving 14 bases between the germline ends. CDR3 length: 16 residues. Here the CDR3 DNA reads TGTGCCAGCAGCTTATCGGTTGGGGCACCGAACACTGAAGCTTTCTTT. Its translation is CASSLSVGAPNTEAFF.

The chain recombines TRBV7-9 with TRBJ2-7, with D perhaps matching TRBD2 (5 bases). The CDR3 runs to 15 residues. V shed 1 base and J shed 2 bases, with 12 bases lying between them. Looked up from germline, CDR1 is SEHNR and CDR2 is FQNEAQ (reference sequence). CDR3 sequence reads: CASSLGGGLAYEQYF. The CDR3 DNA sequence: TGTGCCAGCAGCTTAGGCGGCGGGTTAGCCTACGAGCAGTACTTC.

Only a few counts were recorded for this clonotype. V usage is TRBV9 and J usage is TRBJ1-2, with D possibly being TRBD1 (6 bases). The CDR3 has 15 amino acids. Trimming took off 6 bases at V and 7 bases at J, with 22 bases between the two ends. Germline V gene sequence: CDR1 SGDLS, CDR2 YYNGEE. In DNA, the CDR3 is TGTGCCAGCACGGGGGGCTGGGACGAACTACGTGGCTACACCTTC. This translates into CASTGGWDELRGYTF.

The chain has TRBV12-3 or TRBV12-4 and TRBJ1-1; D gene ambiguous. CDR3 length: 14 amino acids. The V gene lost 5 bases and the J gene lost 1 base, with 11 bases spanning the gap. The CDR3 bases are TGTGCCAGCAGTCCCCGGCGGTGGAACACTGAAGCTTTCTTT. Translating gives CASSPRRWNTEAFF.

The CDR3 nucleotides are TGTGCCATCAGTCCTAGCGGGAGTGCTCAGGAGACCCAGTACTTC. It specifies CAISPSGSAQETQYF. The chain joins TRBV10-3 to TRBJ2-5; TRBD2 matches at 10 bases. V gave up 5 bases and J gave up 5 bases; unmatched junction bases: 8. This CDR3 contains 15 residues. Germline V gives CDR1 ENHRY, CDR2 SYGVKD.

This chain links TRBV10-3 with TRBJ2-1; the D gene could be TRBD1 or TRBD2 (6 bases each). The DNA matches TRBJ2-7 better at its end, which makes the J call doubtful. The CDR3 runs to 14 residues. Per the germline V gene, CDR1 is ENHRY and CDR2 is SYGVKD. This chain's CDR3 is CAISGGGPSYEQYF. DNA of the CDR3: TGTGCCATCAGCGGTGGGGGGCCCTCCTACGAGCAGTACTTC.

V and J are TRBV20-1 and TRBJ1-1; a possible D gene is TRBD1 (5 bases). V lost 0 bases and J lost 0, with 8 bases in between. CDR1 and CDR2 (germline): DFQATT, SNEGSKA (reference sequence). CDR3 length: 14 amino acids. The CDR3 spells CSAREGRMNTEAFF. For the CDR3, the DNA is TGCAGTGCTAGAGAGGGACGGATGAACACTGAAGCTTTCTTT.